The T cell receptor beta chain described here comes from a study of cytomegalovirus exposure and HLA in healthy donors. The wider study: Among 150 million to 200 million T cells, an earlier analysis found about 100 million unique TCR beta sequences.

13 Jbeta primers and 60 Vbeta primers were used for the PCR. Using immunoSEQ multiplex PCR, the repertoire was profiled, and TCRdb retains in-frame clones only, with some absent. The repertoire holds around 150,000 clones, 55% to 80% seen once, with around 15% in the top ten. This clonotype was sampled from a human donor in good health. The material sequenced was PBMCs.

CDR3 bases: TGTGCCTGGAGTGGAGACTACGAGCAGTACTTC. This encodes CAWSGDYEQYF. This chain joins TRBV30 and TRBJ2-7; D remains unclear. The CDR3 runs to 11 residues. The germline V gene encodes CDR1 GTSNPN and CDR2 SVGIG (reference sequence). V dropped 1 base and J dropped 3 bases, with 4 bases sitting between them.